This TCR beta chain was profiled in a study of control samples from healthy donors and cancer patients. V lost 5 bases to trimming and J lost 3 bases; unmatched junction nucleotides: 4. CDR1 is SGHTA and CDR2 is FQGNSA in the germline V gene. The CDR3 spans 14 residues. Clones were read by immunoSEQ multiplex PCR, and TCRdb kept only the in-frame ones, dropping some. The sample has about 160,000 clones, about 94% seen once. The chain links TRBV7-2 to TRBJ1-2, with 9 nucleotides matching TRBD1. Sequencing was carried out using blood. This sequence originates from a woman aged 60-70 years in good health. CDR3 in DNA: TGTGCCAGCAGCCTAACAGGGGGCCACTATGGCTACACCTTC. It specifies CASSLTGGHYGYTF. Using reference TRBV7-2 and TRBJ1-2 for the parts outside the CDR3, the full variable domain is GAGVSQSPSNKVTEKGKDVELRCDPISGHTALYWYRQSLGQGLEFLIYFQGNSAPDKSGLPSDRFSAERTGGSVSTLTIQRTQQEDSAVYLCASSLTGGHYGYTFGSGTRLTVV.